Shown below are 27 T cell receptor beta chains from a single sample sequenced in a study of T-cell reconstitution after alpha-beta-depleted transplantation in children (dated by TCRdb to the mid-2010s). Libraries were built with PCR. The sequencing machine was an Illumina HiSeq 2500. TCR library preparation used molecular barcoding, with unique molecular identifiers applied to normalize quantification of the TCRbeta repertoire. The raw public reads went through TCRdb reprocessing: fastp at Q25, MiXCR clone calling, in-frame beta chains kept. CDR3 protein sequences are deduplicated, and each keeps its most common genes and DNA. Across this sample there are 200,000 to 250,000 distinct CDR3 sequences, with about 26% seen only once. 2% to 3% of the sample lies in the top ten. The intended sense of this specimen's treatment or condition label: allogeneic hematopoietic cell transplantation with graft depleted of TCRalphabeta T cells and CD19 B cells.

This specimen was PBMCs, taken before TCRalphabeta/CD19-depleted stem cell transplant. Receptor source: a girl aged 2-15 years with Fanconi anemia, due to receive a stem cell transplant.

This clonotype has a count of ten or more. The CDR3: CASRDGTDTQYF. DNA for the CDR3: TGTGCCAGCAGGGATGGGACAGATACGCAGTATTTT. The rearrangement joins TRBV27 to TRBJ2-3; D gene ambiguous. The CDR3 extends over 12 amino acids. Per germline, CDR1 MNHEY and CDR2 SMNVEV (reference sequence). The ends were cut back, 6 bases at V and 3 bases at J, with 7 bases in the middle.

This clonotype was observed many times. This sequence joins TRBV7-2 and TRBJ2-1, with TRBD2 matching 11 bases. The junction had 12 bases not matched to a gene; V was cut back by 1 base and J by 4 bases. CDR3 length equals 19 residues. CDR1 is SGHTA and CDR2 is FQGNSA in the germline V gene. The DNA of the CDR3 is TGTGCCAGCAGCTTAGGGCGGGTTAGCGGGGGGGCTAAGTACAATGAGCAGTTCTTC. Amino acids: CASSLGRVSGGAKYNEQFF.

This clonotype was detected a few times. The chain is built from TRBV6-5 and TRBJ1-1; D is ambiguous. V was cut by 4 bases and J by 3 bases, with 12 bases left in between. This CDR3 spans 14 amino acids. In germline, CDR1 is MNHEY, CDR2 SVGAGI. Here the CDR3 reads CASSSLPGDTEAFF. CDR3 nucleotides: TGTGCCAGCAGTTCCCTTCCCGGAGACACTGAAGCTTTCTTT.

The chain has TRBV5-1 and TRBJ2-3; D gene unclear. The ends were cut back, 3 bases at V and 1 base at J, with 9 bases in the middle. The CDR3 covers 14 residues. Germline loops: CDR1 SGHRS, CDR2 YFSETQ. The CDR3 bases are TGCGCCAGCAGCTCCCGGGTCCGCACAGATACGCAGTATTTT. Translation: CASSSRVRTDTQYF.

At least ten counts were recorded for this clonotype. The V call is TRBV12-3 or TRBV12-4, the J call TRBJ2-1; either TRBD1 or TRBD2 may fit D (5 bases each). V lost 6 bases and J 0 bases, leaving 12 bases between the germline ends. The CDR3 consists of 15 residues. The CDR3 DNA reads as TGTGCCAGCAGACCCGGGACCCACTCCTACAATGAGCAGTTCTTC. Protein sequence: CASRPGTHSYNEQFF.

This chain connects TRBV29-1 to TRBJ2-5; a weak D match, TRBD1 (6 bases). The V gene lost 8 bases and the J gene lost 9 bases, with 22 bases spanning the gap. The CDR3 covers 13 residues. CDR1 is SQVTM, CDR2 ANQGSEA, per germline. Here the CDR3 reads CSLRWPGHTAQYF. For the CDR3, the DNA is TGCAGCCTCCGATGGCCGGGACACACGGCCCAGTACTTC.

This clonotype was picked up a small number of times. V and J are TRBV28 and TRBJ2-7; 7 nucleotides line up with TRBD1. Germline loops: CDR1 MDHEN, CDR2 SYDVKM. The trim removed 0 bases at V and 0 bases at J, leaving 5 bases unmatched. The CDR3 is made up of 16 amino acids. The CDR3 sequence is CASSLWKGTASYEQYF. For the CDR3, the DNA is TGTGCCAGCAGTTTATGGAAGGGGACAGCCTCCTACGAGCAGTACTTC.

This clonotype came up many times. J is TRBJ2-7 and V is TRBV19; the D gene is possibly TRBD2 (6 bases). This CDR3 has 15 residues. Germline values: CDR1 LNHDA, CDR2 SQIVND (reference sequence). Trimming shortened V by 4 bases and J by 3 bases, and 16 bases separated the two germline ends. CDR3 residues: CASSRGWDSDYEQYF. In DNA, the CDR3 is TGTGCCAGTAGTAGAGGGTGGGACTCTGACTACGAGCAGTACTTC. Supplemented by reference TRBV19 and TRBJ2-7, the full variable domain reads DGGITQSPKYLFRKEGQNVTLSCEQNLNHDAMYWYRQDPGQGLRLIYYSQIVNDFQKGDIAEGYSVSREKKESFPLTVTSAQKNPTAFYLCASSRGWDSDYEQYFGPGTRLTVT.

This clonotype was detected once. The V call is TRBV7-3, the J call TRBJ2-5; 10 bases agree with TRBD2. Losses at the gene ends were 2 bases for V and 6 bases for J; bases not matched to a gene: 6. CDR3 length: 15 residues. CDR1 and CDR2 from the germline V gene are SGHTA and FQGTGA. As DNA, the CDR3 is TGTGCCAGCAGCTTATCTAGCGGGGGAATTAAGACCCAGTACTTC. It translates to CASSLSSGGIKTQYF.

The table lists this clonotype with a few counts. The genes are TRBV5-1 and TRBJ2-7, with TRBD2 identical over 14 bases. The germline V gene has CDR1 SGHRS and CDR2 YFSETQ. V trimming: 7 bases; J trimming: 6 bases; junction bases outside the gene matches: 3. The CDR3 covers 13 residues. The CDR3 sequence is CASSGLAGGEQYF. CDR3 nucleotides: TGCGCCAGCTCCGGACTAGCGGGAGGCGAGCAGTACTTC. The variable domain in full, completed from reference TRBV5-1 and TRBJ2-7, reads KAGVTQTPRYLIKTRGQQVTLSCSPISGHRSVSWYQQTPGQGLQFLFEYFSETQRNKGNFPGRFSGRQFSNSRSEMNVSTLELGDSALYLCASSGLAGGEQYFGPGTRLTVT.

V usage is TRBV20-1 and J usage is TRBJ2-1, with 13 bases matching TRBD2. CDR1 and CDR2 (germline): DFQATT, SNEGSKA (reference sequence). The CDR3 loop spans 14 amino acids. After removal of 1 base from V and 10 bases from J, the junction contained 4 bases not matched to a gene. The CDR3 sequence is CSARGTSGSDEQFF. As DNA, the CDR3 is TGCAGTGCTAGAGGGACTAGCGGGAGTGACGAGCAGTTCTTC.

This clonotype has only a few counts. The chain employs TRBV5-1 and TRBJ2-3, with D possibly TRBD2 on 5 matching bases. Deletions cut 3 bases from V and 2 bases from J, with 7 bases between. The length of the CDR3 is 13 residues. Germline values: CDR1 SGHRS, CDR2 YFSETQ. Written as DNA, the CDR3 is TGCGCCAGCAGCTCGACTAACACAGATACGCAGTATTTT. Translation gives CASSSTNTDTQYF. Full variable domain (missing parts from reference TRBV5-1 and TRBJ2-3): KAGVTQTPRYLIKTRGQQVTLSCSPISGHRSVSWYQQTPGQGLQFLFEYFSETQRNKGNFPGRFSGRQFSNSRSEMNVSTLELGDSALYLCASSSTNTDTQYFGPGTRLTVL.

This clonotype was counted many times. The CDR3 is CSVKGDRGHYEQYF. CDR3 coding DNA: TGCAGCGTTAAGGGGGACAGGGGGCACTACGAGCAGTACTTC. The chain combines TRBV29-1 with TRBJ2-7, with TRBD1 matching over 12 bases. V was clipped by 5 bases and J by 3 bases; unmatched bases: 5. The length of the CDR3 is 14 residues. The germline gives CDR1 SQVTM, CDR2 ANQGSEA.

This clonotype showed up just a few times. The chain joins TRBV29-1 to TRBJ2-7; TRBD2 matches 11 bases. Per the germline V gene, CDR1 is SQVTM and CDR2 is ANQGSEA. J gave up 1 base and V 7 bases, and 18 bases lay outside the gene matches. The CDR3 has 18 amino acids. CDR3 sequence (DNA): TGCAGCGAGATAAAGCGGGCTCTAAGACTAGCGGGATCCTACGAGCAGTACTTC. Amino acid sequence: CSEIKRALRLAGSYEQYF.

The V call is TRBV5-1, the J call TRBJ2-1; 10 bases are a match to TRBD2. V dropped 3 bases and J dropped 8; count of bases not matched to a gene: 11. There are 16 residues in the CDR3. The germline V gene has CDR1 SGHRS and CDR2 YFSETQ. CDR3 loop: CASSSGLALINDEQFF. The DNA of the CDR3 is TGCGCCAGCAGCTCGGGACTAGCGCTGATCAACGATGAGCAGTTCTTC.

In its sample, this clonotype was seen a few times. The V and J genes are TRBV3-1 and TRBJ1-2; D is ambiguous. V was trimmed by 1 base and J by 6 bases, leaving 12 bases between them. The germline V gene encodes CDR1 LGHDT and CDR2 YNNKEL (reference sequence). The CDR3 length is 14 residues. The CDR3, as DNA: TGTGCCAGCAGCCAAGCGTTCGGTAGGGATGGCTACACCTTC. This codes for CASSQAFGRDGYTF.

The gene calls are TRBV5-1 and TRBJ2-5, with 8 bases matching TRBD2. Per the germline V gene, CDR1 is SGHRS and CDR2 is YFSETQ. The CDR3 is 16 amino acids. The trim removed 0 bases at V and 5 bases at J, leaving 9 bases unmatched. CDR3 residues: CASSLGAGGYVETQYF. The CDR3 coding sequence is TGCGCCAGCAGCTTGGGGGCGGGGGGATACGTCGAGACCCAGTACTTC.

The genes are TRBV29-1 and TRBJ1-1; D not resolved. V gave up 1 base and J gave up 10 bases, with 4 bases separating them. Germline CDR1 SQVTM, CDR2 ANQGSEA. CDR3 length equals 9 residues. In DNA, the CDR3 is TGCAGCGTTGAAGGGTTAGCTTTCTTT. Residues: CSVEGLAFF.

V is TRBV5-1 and J is TRBJ2-1; D is uncertain. Germline-derived CDR1 and CDR2 are SGHRS and YFSETQ. Trimming removed 2 bases at V and 6 bases at J, with 6 bases between. CDR3 length: 12 residues. CDR3 protein: CASSLNPNEQFF. CDR3 coding DNA: TGCGCCAGCAGCTTAAACCCCAATGAGCAGTTCTTC.

The chain combines TRBV28 with TRBJ1-3; D gene unclear. V was trimmed by 5 bases and J by 3 bases, leaving 11 bases between them. The CDR3 runs 14 residues. CDR1 is MDHEN, CDR2 SYDVKM, per germline. As DNA, the CDR3 is TGTGCCAGCAGTGAAATAGGGCTTGGAAACACCATATATTTT. It encodes CASSEIGLGNTIYF.

The chain carries TRBV12-3 or TRBV12-4 and TRBJ2-7; 7 bases are a match to TRBD1. The trim removed 2 bases at V and 0 bases at J, leaving 7 bases unmatched. The CDR3 contains 16 residues. The CDR3, as DNA: TGTGCCAGCAGTTTAACCGCCTGGACAGGCTCCTACGAGCAGTACTTC. It translates to CASSLTAWTGSYEQYF.

This clonotype was seen only a few times. The genes are TRBV5-1 and TRBJ2-5, with D maybe TRBD1 (5 bases). The V end lost 2 bases, the J end lost 5 bases, and 10 bases lay between the germline ends. Germline CDR1 SGHRS, CDR2 YFSETQ. The CDR3 length is 13 residues. CDR3 amino acids: CASSFPGWETQYF. The DNA of the CDR3 is TGCGCCAGCAGCTTCCCAGGGTGGGAGACCCAGTACTTC.

The rearrangement joins TRBV20-1 to TRBJ2-7; 7 bases match TRBD2. J lost 2 bases, V lost 3 bases, and 7 bases had no gene match. This CDR3 contains 14 residues. CDR1 is DFQATT, CDR2 SNEGSKA, per germline (reference sequence). CDR3 sequence (DNA): TGCAGTGCTAGCGGGGGGAAAGGGGCCTACGAGCAGTACTTC. It is translated as CSASGGKGAYEQYF.

This chain connects TRBV18 to TRBJ1-6; D gene ambiguous. Looked up from germline, CDR1 is KGHSH and CDR2 is LQKENI. The CDR3 contains 13 residues. Trimming left V 3 bases short and J 9 bases short, with 9 bases between. The CDR3 nucleotides are TGTGCCAGCTCACCTTACCCGACTTCACCCCTCCACTTT. The encoded protein is CASSPYPTSPLHF. The variable domain in full, completed from reference TRBV18 and TRBJ1-6, reads NAGVMQNPRHLVRRRGQEARLRCSPMKGHSHVYWYRQLPEEGLKFMVYLQKENIIDESGMPKERFSAEFPKEGPSILRIQQVVRGDSAAYFCASSPYPTSPLHFGNGTRLTVT.

The chain is built from TRBV28 and TRBJ2-1, with 8 nucleotides matching TRBD2. Germline V gene lookup returns CDR1 MDHEN and CDR2 SYDVKM. The CDR3 sequence is 18 residues long. Losses at the gene ends were 10 bases for V and 4 bases for J; bases not matched to a gene: 21. The CDR3 DNA sequence: TGTGCCACCTTAGACCGGGGGGGCAAGCCAGCTCGATACAATGAGCAGTTCTTC. Protein sequence: CATLDRGGKPARYNEQFF.

The CDR3 spells CSARDRLSQYF. CDR3 nucleotides: TGCAGTGCTAGAGATCGGCTATCACAGTATTTT. This chain links TRBV20-1 with TRBJ2-3; D gene unclear. Germline V lookup: CDR1 DFQATT, CDR2 SNEGSKA (reference sequence). The V and J ends lost 0 bases and 12 bases respectively, with 10 bases between them. CDR3 length equals 11 residues.

This clonotype has at least ten counts. V is TRBV10-3 and J is TRBJ2-5; the D is unclear. The CDR3 contains 12 residues. Germline V gives CDR1 ENHRY, CDR2 SYGVKD. V lost 2 bases and J 5 bases, leaving 6 bases between the germline ends. CDR3 coding DNA: TGTGCCATCAGTGAGCGCTGGGAGACCCAGTACTTC. It yields the protein CAISERWETQYF.